Here is one T cell receptor beta chain with its context. Its antigen is not identified. Measured with immunoSEQ multiplex PCR; TCRdb has only the in-frame clones, and not every one. The sample consists of some 110,000 clones, roughly 86% of them appearing once. Second-dose intervals of approximately 4 or approximately 12 weeks were pooled. The sample originates from a study of T cell responses to AZD1222 COVID-19 vaccine. Findings and limits, study-wide: Nearly half of spike-specific TCRs reportedly target unmutated variant regions. It should be noted that donors were predominantly white British and more often female, and clonal diversity was possibly underestimated.

V shed 2 bases, J shed 5 bases, and the junction held 4 bases outside the gene matches. This CDR3 is 15 amino acids long. Germline V CDR1 and CDR2: MNHEY, SVGEGT. Specimen: peripheral blood, collected 28 days after the second AZD1222 dose. V is TRBV6-2 or TRBV6-3 and J is TRBJ1-5; 9 positions agree with TRBD1. The clonotype originates from an adult who received the AZD1222 COVID-19 vaccine. The CDR3 DNA reads as TGTGCCAGCAGTTACGGGACAGGGCGTGATCAGCCCCAGCATTTT. Encoded protein: CASSYGTGRDQPQHF.